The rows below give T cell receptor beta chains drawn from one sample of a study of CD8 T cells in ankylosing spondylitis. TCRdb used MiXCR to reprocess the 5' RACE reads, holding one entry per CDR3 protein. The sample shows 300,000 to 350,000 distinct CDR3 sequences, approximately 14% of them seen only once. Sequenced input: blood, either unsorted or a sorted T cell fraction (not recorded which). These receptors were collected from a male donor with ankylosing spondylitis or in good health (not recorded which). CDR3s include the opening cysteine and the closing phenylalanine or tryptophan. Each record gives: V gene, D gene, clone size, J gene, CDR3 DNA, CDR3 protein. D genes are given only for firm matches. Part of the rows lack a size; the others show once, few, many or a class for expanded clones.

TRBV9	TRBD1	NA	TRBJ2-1	TGTGCCAGCAGCACCCGACAGGGGTCCTACAATGAGCAGTTCTTC	CASSTRQGSYNEQFF
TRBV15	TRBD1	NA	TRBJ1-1	TGTGCCACCAGTATGACAGGGGGCACTGAAGCTTTCTTT	CATSMTGGTEAFF
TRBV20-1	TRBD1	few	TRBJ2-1	TGCAGTGTCGCTCGGGGGACAGGGGCCCACAATGAGCAGTTCTTC	CSVARGTGAHNEQFF
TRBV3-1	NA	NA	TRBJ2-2	TGTGCCAGCAGCCAAGTTCTCAGGACGGGAGTCACCGGGGAGCTGTTTTTT	CASSQVLRTGVTGELFF
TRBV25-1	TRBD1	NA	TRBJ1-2	TGTGCCAGCAGGGGGGGGACAGAAAACTATGGCTACACCTTC	CASRGGTENYGYTF
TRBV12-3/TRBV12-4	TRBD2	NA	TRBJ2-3	TGTGCCAGCCGGGACTACCCGGATACGCAGTATTTT	CASRDYPDTQYF
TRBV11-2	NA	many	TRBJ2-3	TGTGCCAGCAGCCCTCTAGCTGATACGCAGTATTTT	CASSPLADTQYF
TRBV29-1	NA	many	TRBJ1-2	TGCAGCACCCGGGACACAGGGAGCTATGGCTACACCTTC	CSTRDTGSYGYTF
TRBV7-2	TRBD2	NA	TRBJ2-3	TGTGCCAGCAGCGACACAGCGGGGGGGACAGATACGCAGTATTTT	CASSDTAGGTDTQYF
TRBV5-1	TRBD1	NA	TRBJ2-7	TGCGCCAGCAGCCTGGCTTGGGGGGACAGGGAAGCCTACGAGCAGTACTTC	CASSLAWGDREAYEQYF
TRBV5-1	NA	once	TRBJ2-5	TGCGCCAGCAGCCGGGACTCCTCCCAGGAGACCCAGTACTTC	CASSRDSSQETQYF
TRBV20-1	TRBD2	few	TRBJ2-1	TGCAGTGCTAGAGCCTTAACTAGCGGGAGTTACAATGAGCAGTTCTTC	CSARALTSGSYNEQFF
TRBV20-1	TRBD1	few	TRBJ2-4	TGCAGTGCTAGAGATCCGGGCAGGGGGCCCAAAAACATTCAGTACTTC	CSARDPGRGPKNIQYF
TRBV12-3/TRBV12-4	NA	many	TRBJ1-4	TGTGCCAGCAGTTTACGCGGAGGAAATGAAAAACTGTTTTTT	CASSLRGGNEKLFF
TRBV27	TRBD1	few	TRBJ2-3	TGTGCCAGCAGCCGGGACAGGGGAGTGGGTACGCAGTATTTT	CASSRDRGVGTQYF
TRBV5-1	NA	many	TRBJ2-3	TGCGCCAGCAGCTTGGGAGCGAGAGATACGCAGTATTTT	CASSLGARDTQYF
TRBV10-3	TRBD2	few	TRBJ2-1	TGTGCCATCAGTGAAACGGAGGCGGGGGGCCGGAATGAGCAGTTCTTC	CAISETEAGGRNEQFF
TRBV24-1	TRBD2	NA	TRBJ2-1	TGTGCCACCAGTGATTGGGGGACTAGCGGTGAGCAGTTCTTC	CATSDWGTSGEQFF
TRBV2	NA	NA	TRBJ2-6	TGTGCCAGCAGTGAGGCAGGACCGTCTGGGGCCAACGTCCTGACTTTC	CASSEAGPSGANVLTF
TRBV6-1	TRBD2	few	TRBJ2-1	TGTGCCAGCAGTCAAAACCCGGGGGGGTGGAGTGAGCAGTTCTTC	CASSQNPGGWSEQFF
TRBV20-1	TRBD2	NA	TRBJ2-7	TGCAGTGCTAGAGTCGGGGGGGCGAGCGAGCAGTACTTC	CSARVGGASEQYF
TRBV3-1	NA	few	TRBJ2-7	TGTGCCAGCAGCCCCTGGGGACTTCCCTACGAGCAGTACTTC	CASSPWGLPYEQYF
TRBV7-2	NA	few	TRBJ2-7	TGTGCCAGCAGCTTAGGGGCTACATTCTCCTACGAGCAGTACTTC	CASSLGATFSYEQYF
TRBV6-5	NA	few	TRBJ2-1	TGTGCCAGCAGTTACTCTTCCTGGCGGTCCTACAATGAGCAGTTCTTC	CASSYSSWRSYNEQFF
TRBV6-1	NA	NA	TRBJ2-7	TGTGCCACAATCCGTGGAGGGACAGAGCAGTACTTC	CATIRGGTEQYF
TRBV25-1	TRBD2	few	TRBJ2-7	TGTGCCAGCACCGGGACTAGCGGGAGTTACGAGCAGTACTTC	CASTGTSGSYEQYF
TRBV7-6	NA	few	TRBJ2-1	TGTGCCAGCAGCTTAAGCTGGGGGGGCGGGGATGAGCAGTTCTTC	CASSLSWGGGDEQFF
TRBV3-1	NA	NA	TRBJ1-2	TGTGCCAGCAGCTATGAAGCAAGGCGAGGCTACACCTTC	CASSYEARRGYTF
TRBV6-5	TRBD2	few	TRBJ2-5	TGTGCCAGCAGTTACTCTCCGGGACTAGCGCTGGAGACCCAGTACTTC	CASSYSPGLALETQYF
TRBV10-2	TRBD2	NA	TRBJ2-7	TGCGCCAGCAGTGAGTCCCGACTAGCGGGAGGTCTCGAGCAGTACTTC	CASSESRLAGGLEQYF
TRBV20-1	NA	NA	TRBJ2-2	TGCAGTGCTTTGTTTCGAGGTGGGGGTTCCGGGGAGCTGTTTTTT	CSALFRGGGSGELFF
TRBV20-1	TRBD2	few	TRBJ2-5	TGCAGTGCTAGAGATGGAGCGGGGATCCAAGAGACCCAGTACTTC	CSARDGAGIQETQYF
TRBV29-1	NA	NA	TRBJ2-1	TGCAGCGTTGAATCAATCACAGAGAATGAGCAGTTCTTC	CSVESITENEQFF
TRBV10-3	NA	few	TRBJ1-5	TGTGCCATCGGGGAACGCACGGGGCATCAGCCCCAGCATTTT	CAIGERTGHQPQHF
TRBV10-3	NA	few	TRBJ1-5	TGTGCCATCAGGACAAATAGCAATCAGCCCCAGCATTTT	CAIRTNSNQPQHF
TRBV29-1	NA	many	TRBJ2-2	TGCAGCGTTAATCCGGGACAGAACACCGGGGAGCTGTTTTTT	CSVNPGQNTGELFF
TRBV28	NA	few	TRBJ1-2	TGTGCCAGCAGTTTTCTTTTGGGTCCGGGGAATGGCTACACCTTC	CASSFLLGPGNGYTF
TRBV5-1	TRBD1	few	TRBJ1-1	TGCGCCAGCAGCACCGACAGGGCCAGGGCTTTCTTT	CASSTDRARAFF
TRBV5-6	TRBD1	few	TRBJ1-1	TGTGCCAGCTTGGAGACAGGGGGAGAACCCGAAGCTTTCTTT	CASLETGGEPEAFF
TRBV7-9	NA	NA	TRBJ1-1	TGTGCCAGCAGCTCCGCCAGAGGGGCGAACACTGAAGCTTTCTTT	CASSSARGANTEAFF
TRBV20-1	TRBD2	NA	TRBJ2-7	TGCAGTGCTAGAGATCCACGGCGGGAGGGCCTCGAGCAGTACTTC	CSARDPRREGLEQYF
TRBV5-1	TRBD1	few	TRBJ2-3	TGCGCCAGCAGCATACTGGACAGGAGCTACACAGATACGCAGTATTTT	CASSILDRSYTDTQYF
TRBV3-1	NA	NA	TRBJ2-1	TGTGCCAGCAGCCAAGTCTCAAGAACTCGAAACAATGAGCAGTTCTTC	CASSQVSRTRNNEQFF
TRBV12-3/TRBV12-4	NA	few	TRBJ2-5	TGTGCCAGCAGTCCGGGACCGGCAGGAGGAGAGACCCAGTACTTC	CASSPGPAGGETQYF
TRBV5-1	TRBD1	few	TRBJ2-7	TGCGCCAGCAGCTTGGTTCCGGGACAGCCTCCCTACGAGCAGTACTTC	CASSLVPGQPPYEQYF
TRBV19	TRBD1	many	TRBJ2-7	TGTGCCAGTAGCCCAGGACAGGGGACCTACGAGCAGTACTTC	CASSPGQGTYEQYF
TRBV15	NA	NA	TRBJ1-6	TGTGCCACCAGCGGGGACCGAAACCCACCCCTCCACTTT	CATSGDRNPPLHF
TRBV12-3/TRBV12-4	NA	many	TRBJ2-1	TGTGCCAGCAGTTTGACCGGCTACAATGAGCAGTTCTTC	CASSLTGYNEQFF
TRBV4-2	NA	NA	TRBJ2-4	TGTGCCAGCAGCCGCCTAACAGGAGAGGCTAGCGATCACCTAGCCAAAAACATTCAGTACTTC	CASSRLTGEASDHLAKNIQYF
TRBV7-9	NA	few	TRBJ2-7	TGTGCCAGCAGCTTAGGGGGCAGTGATACCTACGAGCAGTACTTC	CASSLGGSDTYEQYF
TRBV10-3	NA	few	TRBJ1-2	TGTGCCATCAGTGAGCCTGGTTCGACCAACTCCTATGGCTACACCTTC	CAISEPGSTNSYGYTF
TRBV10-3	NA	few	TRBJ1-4	TGTGCCATCAGTGAGGAACCTTCCGGGTCCTGGGATGAAAAACTGTTTTTT	CAISEEPSGSWDEKLFF